This T cell receptor beta chain was recorded in a study of shared clonotypes between healthy human individuals. The wider study: A donor's plate count was three for CD4 naive and three for CD4 memory; CD8 naive had two and CD8 memory one.

Overall study results and limits: The four-donor shared clonotypes exceeded non-shared clonotypes in generation probability, with non-shared ones scoring lower. Between a few donors, naive CD4 clonotypes were shared at a level of roughly 5.5%.

The CDR3 is made up of 12 amino acids. From germline, CDR1 is LGHNA and CDR2 YNFKEQ. V dropped 5 bases and J dropped 5 bases, with 10 bases sitting between them. Naive CD8 cells were CD45RO-negative, positively selected for CCR7, excluding terminally differentiated effector memory CD45RA+ cells. Sequenced by immunoSEQ multiplex PCR; TCRdb stores in-frame clones only, minus some. The sample carries millions of clones, roughly 91% recorded once. Points on this clone: Its antigen is currently unknown.

This sequence joins TRBV4-2 and TRBJ2-7; D gene ambiguous. The sequence came from a young man in good health. Some clones in this sample may be carry-over from other donors' samples. Sample: naive CD8+ T cells from PBMCs. The CDR3 spells CASSTSTDEQYF. The CDR3 nucleotides are TGTGCCAGCAGCACCAGCACGGACGAGCAGTACTTC.